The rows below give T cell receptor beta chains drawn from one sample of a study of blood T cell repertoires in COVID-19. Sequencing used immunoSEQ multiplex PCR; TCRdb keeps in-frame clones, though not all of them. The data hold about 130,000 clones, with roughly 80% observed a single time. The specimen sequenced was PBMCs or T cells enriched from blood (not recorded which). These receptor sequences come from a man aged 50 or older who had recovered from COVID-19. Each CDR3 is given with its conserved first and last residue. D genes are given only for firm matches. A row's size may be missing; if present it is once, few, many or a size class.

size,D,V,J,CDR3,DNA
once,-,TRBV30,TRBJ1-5,CAWSADNQPQHF,TGTGCCTGGAGCGCGGACAATCAGCCCCAGCATTTT
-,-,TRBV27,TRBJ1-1,CASSFAPRTEAFF,TGTGCCAGCAGTTTTGCCCCCAGGACTGAAGCTTTCTTT
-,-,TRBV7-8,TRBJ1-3,CASSPPGGSGNTIYF,TGTGCCAGCAGCCCACCGGGGGGCTCTGGAAACACCATATATTTT
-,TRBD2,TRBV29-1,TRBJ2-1,CSVVVRLAGGHYEQFF,TGCAGCGTCGTCGTTCGTTTAGCGGGGGGGCATTATGAGCAGTTCTTC
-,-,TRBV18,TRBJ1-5,CASSLGAAINQPQHF,TGTGCCAGCTCACTTGGGGCCGCCATCAATCAGCCCCAGCATTTT
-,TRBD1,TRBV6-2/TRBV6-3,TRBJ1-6,CASSPPTGVSPLHF,TGTGCCAGCAGCCCCCCTACAGGGGTTTCACCCCTCCACTTT
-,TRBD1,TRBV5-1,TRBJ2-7,CASSLARGIYEQYF,TGCGCCAGCAGCTTGGCCAGGGGGATCTACGAGCAGTACTTC
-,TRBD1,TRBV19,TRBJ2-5,CASSTGQDQETQYF,TGTGCCAGTAGCACTGGACAGGACCAAGAGACCCAGTACTTC
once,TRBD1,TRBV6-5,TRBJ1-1,CASKVLQGRTEAFF,TGTGCCAGCAAGGTCCTACAGGGGCGAACTGAAGCTTTCTTT
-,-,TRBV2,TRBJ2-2,CASSAGRSNTGELFF,TGTGCCAGCAGCGCGGGACGGTCGAACACCGGGGAGCTGTTTTTT
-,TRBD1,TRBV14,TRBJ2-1,CASSQGGTGYRYNEQFF,TGTGCCAGCAGCCAAGGGGGGACAGGGTACCGGTACAATGAGCAGTTCTTC
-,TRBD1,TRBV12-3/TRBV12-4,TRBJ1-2,CASTRDRNYGYTF,TGTGCCAGCACCCGGGACAGGAACTATGGCTACACCTTC
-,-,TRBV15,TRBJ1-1,CATSRGGRGEGGTEAFF,TGTGCCACCAGCAGAGGGGGCAGGGGAGAAGGGGGAACTGAAGCTTTCTTT
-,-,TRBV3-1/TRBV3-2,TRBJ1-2,CASSQASVNYGYTF,TGTGCCAGCAGCCAAGCCAGTGTAAACTATGGCTACACCTTC
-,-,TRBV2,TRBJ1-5,CASSLLISGHSNQPQHF,TGTGCCAGCAGCTTGTTAATCTCGGGACATAGCAATCAGCCCCAGCATTTT
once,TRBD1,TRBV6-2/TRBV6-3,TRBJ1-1,CASSSRDRGDFF,TGTGCCAGCAGTAGCCGGGACAGGGGTGATTTCTTT
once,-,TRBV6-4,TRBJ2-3,CASSDSPGGQDTQYF,TGTGCCAGCAGTGACTCCCCGGGGGGCCAAGATACGCAGTATTTT
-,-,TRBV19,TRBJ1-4,CASRGRGNANEKLFF,TGTGCCAGCAGAGGGAGGGGAAACGCTAATGAAAAACTGTTTTTT
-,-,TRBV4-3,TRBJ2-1,CASSPGDKVVDEQFF,TGCGCCAGCAGCCCCGGGGACAAGGTGGTCGATGAGCAGTTCTTC
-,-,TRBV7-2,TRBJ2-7,CASSSGAYEQYF,TGTGCCAGCAGCTCCGGGGCCTACGAGCAGTACTTC
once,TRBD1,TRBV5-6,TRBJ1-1,CASSFKGAAEAFF,TGTGCCAGCAGCTTCAAGGGGGCCGCTGAAGCTTTCTTT
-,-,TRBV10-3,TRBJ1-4,CAISAEGAKEKLFF,TGTGCCATCAGTGCAGAAGGGGCTAAAGAAAAACTGTTTTTT
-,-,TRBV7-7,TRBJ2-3,CASSAGFTDTQYF,TGTGCTAGCAGCGCGGGGTTCACAGATACGCAGTATTTT
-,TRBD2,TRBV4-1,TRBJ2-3,CASSQDRGGVAGQTDTQYF,TGCGCCAGCAGCCAAGATCGGGGAGGGGTAGCGGGCCAGACAGATACGCAGTATTTT
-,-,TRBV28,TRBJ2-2,CASSSQGIGELFF,TGTGCCAGCAGTTCCCAGGGAATCGGGGAGCTGTTTTTT
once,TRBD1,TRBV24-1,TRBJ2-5,CATSDRDRGKETQYF,TGTGCCACCAGTGACCGGGACAGGGGAAAAGAGACCCAGTACTTC
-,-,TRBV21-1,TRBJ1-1,CASSSYRGSNTEAFF,TGTGCCAGCAGCTCCTACAGGGGCTCCAACACTGAAGCTTTCTTT
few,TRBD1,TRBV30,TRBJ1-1,CALTGQQNTEAFF,TGTGCCTTAACGGGACAGCAGAACACTGAAGCTTTCTTT
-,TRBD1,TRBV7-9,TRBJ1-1,CASSLAGQGVMNTEAFF,TGTGCCAGCAGCTTAGCAGGACAGGGGGTCATGAACACTGAAGCTTTCTTT
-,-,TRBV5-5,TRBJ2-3,CASSWAEGGTDTQYF,TGTGCCAGCAGCTGGGCCGAGGGGGGCACAGATACGCAGTATTTT
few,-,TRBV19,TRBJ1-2,CASKGDEVVYTF,TGTGCCAGTAAAGGGGATGAGGTGGTCTACACCTTC
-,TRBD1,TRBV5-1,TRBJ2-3,CASSLAPGQGIGDTQYF,TGCGCCAGCAGCTTGGCCCCCGGACAGGGGATTGGAGATACGCAGTATTTT
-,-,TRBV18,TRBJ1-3,CASSPFSQGQSGNTIYF,TGTGCCAGCTCACCATTTTCTCAGGGCCAGAGTGGAAACACCATATATTTT
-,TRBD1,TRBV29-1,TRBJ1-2,CSVDEGQGGSYGYTF,TGCAGCGTTGACGAGGGACAGGGAGGTAGCTATGGCTACACCTTC
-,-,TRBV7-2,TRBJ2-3,CASSPRRAADTQYF,TGTGCCAGCAGCCCCCGCAGGGCCGCAGATACGCAGTATTTT
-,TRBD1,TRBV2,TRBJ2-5,CASRGGGKTQYF,TGTGCCAGCAGAGGGGGCGGAAAGACCCAGTACTTC
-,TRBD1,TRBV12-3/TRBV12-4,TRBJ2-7,CASSRGTGNEQYF,TGTGCCAGCAGCCGAGGGACAGGGAACGAGCAGTACTTC
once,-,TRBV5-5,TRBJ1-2,CASSLDSYGYTF,TGTGCCAGCAGCTTGGACAGCTATGGCTACACCTTC
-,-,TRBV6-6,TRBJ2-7,CASSYIGEQYF,TGTGCCAGCAGTTATATCGGCGAGCAGTACTTC
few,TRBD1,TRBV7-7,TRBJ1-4,CASSLRQGPNEKLFF,TGTGCTAGCAGCTTGCGACAGGGGCCTAATGAAAAACTGTTTTTT
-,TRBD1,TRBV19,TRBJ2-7,CASSVRDRKTYEQYF,TGTGCCAGTAGTGTACGGGACAGAAAGACCTACGAGCAGTACTTC
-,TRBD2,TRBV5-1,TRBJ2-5,CASSFTQRGGPRETQYF,TGCGCCAGCAGCTTTACTCAGCGGGGGGGCCCCCGGGAGACCCAGTACTTC
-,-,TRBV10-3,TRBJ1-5,CAISESGRIADQPQHF,TGTGCCATCAGTGAGTCTGGCAGAATAGCCGATCAGCCCCAGCATTTT
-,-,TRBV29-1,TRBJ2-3,CSVGATGEGADTQYF,TGCAGCGTTGGGGCTACGGGGGAAGGGGCAGATACGCAGTATTTT
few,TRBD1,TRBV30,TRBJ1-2,CAWLRQGGGYTF,TGTGCCTGGCTTCGACAGGGGGGTGGCTACACCTTC
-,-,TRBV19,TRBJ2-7,CASSYDSSYEQYF,TGTGCCAGTAGCTACGACAGCTCCTACGAGCAGTACTTC
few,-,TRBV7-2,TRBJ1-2,CASSLATLRGDGYTF,TGTGCCAGCAGCTTAGCCACCCTTCGGGGAGATGGCTACACCTTC
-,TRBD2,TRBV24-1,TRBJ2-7,CATSDSRTSGVSYEQYF,TGTGCCACCAGTGATTCCCGGACTAGCGGGGTCTCCTACGAGCAGTACTTC